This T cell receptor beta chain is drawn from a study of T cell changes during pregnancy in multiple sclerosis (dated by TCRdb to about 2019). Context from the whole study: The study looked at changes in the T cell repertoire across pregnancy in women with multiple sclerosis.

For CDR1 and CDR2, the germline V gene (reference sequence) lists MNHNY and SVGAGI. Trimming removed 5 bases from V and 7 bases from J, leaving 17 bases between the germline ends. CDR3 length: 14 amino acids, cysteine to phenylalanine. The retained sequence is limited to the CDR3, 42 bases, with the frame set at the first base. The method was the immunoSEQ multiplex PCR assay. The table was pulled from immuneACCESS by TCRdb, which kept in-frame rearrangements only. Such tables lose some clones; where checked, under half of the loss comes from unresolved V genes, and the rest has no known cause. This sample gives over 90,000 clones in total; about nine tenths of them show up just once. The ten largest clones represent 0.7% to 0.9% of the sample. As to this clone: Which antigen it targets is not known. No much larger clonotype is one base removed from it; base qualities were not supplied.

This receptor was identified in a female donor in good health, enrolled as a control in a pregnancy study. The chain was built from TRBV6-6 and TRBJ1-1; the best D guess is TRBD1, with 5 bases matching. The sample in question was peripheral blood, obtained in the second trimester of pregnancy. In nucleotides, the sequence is TGTGCCAGCAGTGTCGGACACGCCATGGGTGAAGCTTTCTTT. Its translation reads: CASSVGHAMGEAFF.